The rows below give T cell receptor beta chains drawn from one sample of a study of blood T cell repertoires in COVID-19. Repertoires were generated with immunoSEQ multiplex PCR, while TCRdb's copy carries only in-frame clones and drops some. The sample carries tens of thousands of clones, about 74% recorded once. What was sequenced was peripheral blood. The receptor source for this set is a human donor in a cohort sampled during active COVID-19. CDR3s include the opening cysteine and the closing phenylalanine or tryptophan. The D gene is left open where the match is weak. Rows may omit the clone size; those that give it use once, few, many or a size class.

D gene,V gene,CDR3 length,J gene,clone size,CDR3 DNA,CDR3 protein
TRBD1,TRBV10-3,16,TRBJ2-1,NA,TGTGCCATCAGCGAGACAGGGGGTAGCTCCTACAATGAGCAGTTCTTC,CAISETGGSSYNEQFF
NA,TRBV3-1/TRBV3-2,16,TRBJ2-4,NA,TGTGCCAGCAGCCCTACTTCTTCACTAGCCAAAAACATTCAGTACTTC,CASSPTSSLAKNIQYF
NA,TRBV4-3,15,TRBJ2-2,NA,TGCGCCAGCAGCCAAGTACGGACAATGCCCGGGGAGCTGTTTTTT,CASSQVRTMPGELFF
TRBD2,TRBV9,16,TRBJ2-2,NA,TGTGCCAGCAGCCTCCAATCCCGAGCGGGGACCGGGGAGCTGTTTTTT,CASSLQSRAGTGELFF
NA,TRBV10-3,14,TRBJ1-5,NA,TGTGCCATCAGTGATGCTCGCGGAGACCAGCCCCAGCATTTT,CAISDARGDQPQHF
NA,TRBV6-1,15,TRBJ2-2,NA,TGTGCCAGCAGTGAAATCGGGGTCGGGACCGGGGAGCTGTTTTTT,CASSEIGVGTGELFF
NA,TRBV2,16,TRBJ1-1,NA,TGTGCCAGCAGTGAAGGTAGGAGCGGGTTGAACACTGAAGCTTTCTTT,CASSEGRSGLNTEAFF
TRBD1,TRBV30,13,TRBJ2-7,NA,TGTGCCTGGAAAAGGACAGGGGGAGATGAGCAGTACTTC,CAWKRTGGDEQYF
TRBD2,TRBV10-2,16,TRBJ2-2,NA,TGCGCCAGCAGGTGGAGCGGGGGGCAGGGCACCGGGGAGCTGTTTTTT,CASRWSGGQGTGELFF
TRBD2,TRBV18,16,TRBJ2-2,NA,TGTGCCAGCTCACCAGGGACTAGCGGGAGCACCGGGGAGCTGTTTTTT,CASSPGTSGSTGELFF
NA,TRBV3-1/TRBV3-2,18,TRBJ2-4,NA,TGTGCCAGCAGCCAAGTGAGGACCGGAAGAGGGGCCAAAAACATTCAGTACTTC,CASSQVRTGRGAKNIQYF
TRBD2,TRBV27,18,TRBJ2-3,once,TGTGCCAGCAGTTTAGGTCCGCGGTGGCGGGGGGTATTAGATACGCAGTATTTT,CASSLGPRWRGVLDTQYF
TRBD1,TRBV19,17,TRBJ2-7,NA,TGTGCCAGTAGTCCGTACGGACAGGCCCTATTAGGGAACGAGCAGTACTTC,CASSPYGQALLGNEQYF
TRBD1,TRBV18,16,TRBJ1-4,NA,TGTGCCAGCTCACCAGTTTCCGGGACAGGAGGGGAAAAACTGTTTTTT,CASSPVSGTGGEKLFF
TRBD1,TRBV11-2,17,TRBJ1-5,NA,TGTGCCAGCAGCTTGGTACCGACAGGACAGGTCAGACAGCCCCAGCATTTT,CASSLVPTGQVRQPQHF
TRBD1,TRBV19,13,TRBJ1-2,NA,TGTGCCAGTAACCCGGGACAGGCCGGCGGCTACACCTTC,CASNPGQAGGYTF
TRBD1,TRBV3-1/TRBV3-2,12,TRBJ2-3,NA,TGTGCCAGCAGCCAAGGGACAGGCTCGCAGTATTTT,CASSQGTGSQYF
NA,TRBV19,13,TRBJ2-5,NA,TGTGCCAGTAGTCCTGACAGAGGCGAGACCCAGTACTTC,CASSPDRGETQYF
TRBD1,TRBV6-5,15,TRBJ2-2,NA,TGTGCCAGCAGTTACAGGGACAGCCTTTCTGGGGAGCTGTTTTTT,CASSYRDSLSGELFF
TRBD1,TRBV14,13,TRBJ2-7,once,TGTGCCAGCAGCGTCGGGACAGCTCGGGAGCAGTACTTC,CASSVGTAREQYF
TRBD2,TRBV28,16,TRBJ2-1,NA,TGTGCCAGCAGTTTTGGGGCTAGCGGACCCTACAATGAGCAGTTCTTC,CASSFGASGPYNEQFF
TRBD1,TRBV18,13,TRBJ2-7,once,TGTGCCAGCTCACCAAACGCACAGGGGGAGCAGTACTTC,CASSPNAQGEQYF
NA,TRBV3-1/TRBV3-2,14,TRBJ1-5,NA,TGTGCCAGCAGCCAAGGAAGCGCCGGTCAGCCCCAGCATTTT,CASSQGSAGQPQHF
TRBD1,TRBV18,14,TRBJ2-5,NA,TGTGCCAGCTCACGACAGGGGGCAATGGAGACCCAGTACTTC,CASSRQGAMETQYF
TRBD1,TRBV7-2,14,TRBJ1-1,NA,TGTGCCAGCAGCATCCGACAGGGGAGCACTGAAGCTTTCTTT,CASSIRQGSTEAFF
TRBD2,TRBV9,15,TRBJ2-7,once,TGTGCCAGCAGCGCGGGACTAGCGGGAGAGTACGAGCAGTACTTC,CASSAGLAGEYEQYF
TRBD1,TRBV2,15,TRBJ2-5,few,TGTGCCAGCAGTGATGGACAGGGAGGTCAGGAGACCCAGTACTTC,CASSDGQGGQETQYF
TRBD1,TRBV7-2,15,TRBJ1-6,few,TGTGCCAGCAGCCCTCGGGGACAGGGTAATTCACCCCTCCACTTT,CASSPRGQGNSPLHF
NA,TRBV7-2,14,TRBJ2-7,NA,TGTGCCAGCAGCCATAATAGCCAGGGCAGCGAGCAGTACTTC,CASSHNSQGSEQYF
TRBD2,TRBV28,17,TRBJ2-1,NA,TGTGCCAGCAGTCCCATACTAGCGGGAGGGCCATTAAATGAGCAGTTCTTC,CASSPILAGGPLNEQFF
TRBD2,TRBV10-1,14,TRBJ2-1,NA,TGCGCCAGCAGTGAGCTAGCGGGAGAGAATGAGCAGTTCTTC,CASSELAGENEQFF
NA,TRBV27,13,TRBJ2-5,NA,TGTGCCAGCAGAAGACTGGATCAAGAGACCCAGTACTTC,CASRRLDQETQYF
TRBD2,TRBV2,17,TRBJ2-1,NA,TGTGCCAGCAGTCTGGCGGAGGGACTAGCGGGGGGCAATGAGCAGTTCTTC,CASSLAEGLAGGNEQFF
TRBD2,TRBV11-2,16,TRBJ2-1,once,TGTGCCAGCAGCTTAGTCGGTAGCGGGGGGTACAATGAGCAGTTCTTC,CASSLVGSGGYNEQFF
NA,TRBV18,15,TRBJ2-3,NA,TGTGCCAGCTCACCTACGACAGAAAGCACAGATACGCAGTATTTT,CASSPTTESTDTQYF
TRBD1,TRBV7-8,14,TRBJ1-1,NA,TGTGCCAGCAGCCCTGGGACAGCGAACACTGAAGCTTTCTTT,CASSPGTANTEAFF
NA,TRBV28,16,TRBJ1-4,NA,TGTGCCAGCAGTTTTGGGGGGACGGCAACTAATGAAAAACTGTTTTTT,CASSFGGTATNEKLFF
NA,TRBV11-3,14,TRBJ2-5,NA,TGTGCCAGCAGCCCTGACAGGGAGGAAGAGACCCAGTACTTC,CASSPDREEETQYF